Listed below are T cell receptor beta chains from one sample, sequenced in a study. TCRdb re-called the RT-PCR reads with MiXCR, one entry per CDR3 protein. The data contain hundreds of thousands of distinct CDR3 sequences, about 14% of them singletons. The sequencing sample was made of memory CD4+ T cells from blood. The receptors stem from a female donor in good health, serving as a healthy control. Each CDR3 is given without its conserved first and last residue. A clone size is listed for some rows: how often the clone was seen (once, few, many), or a class if it is expanded.

v_gene	len	abundance	j_gene	CDR3aa
TRBV5-1	13	.	TRBJ1-1	ASSWGGGGGTEAF
TRBV5-1	12	.	TRBJ1-1	ASSSEGLNTEAF
TRBV20-1	11	many	TRBJ1-4	SGLSPQGEKLF
TRBV29-1	10	few	TRBJ1-4	SVAGPNEKLF
TRBV6-6	10	few	TRBJ1-1	ASRLGQGEAF
TRBV5-4	13	many	TRBJ1-2	ASSLSASNIEGYT
TRBV24-1	11	many	TRBJ2-3	ATSVGSTDTQY
TRBV7-2	11	few	TRBJ2-6	AIQTSGANVLT
TRBV24-1	15	few	TRBJ2-1	ATSDLGRGETYNEQF
TRBV2	11	few	TRBJ2-3	ANPREHTDTQY
TRBV18	12	.	TRBJ2-7	ASSPTGVLREQY
TRBV10-3	12	many	TRBJ2-1	AINSGHSYNEQF
TRBV7-2	12	few	TRBJ2-1	ASSYDRALNEQF
TRBV11-2	13	.	TRBJ2-7	ASSSSPGVEYEQY
TRBV28	10	.	TRBJ2-3	ASRSPTDTQY
TRBV7-9	14	many	TRBJ1-1	ASSLGQGALDTEAF
TRBV12-3/TRBV12-4	12	many	TRBJ2-3	ASSLGGRADTQY
TRBV5-1	13	few	TRBJ1-1	ASSLTPNLNTEAF
TRBV5-1	13	few	TRBJ2-7	ASSSGTLSMDEQY
TRBV29-1	13	.	TRBJ2-1	SVDGTTEHYNEQF
TRBV27	10	many	TRBJ2-3	ASRRSPDTQY
TRBV6-6	13	few	TRBJ2-3	ASSTRAGGTDTQY
TRBV3-1	14	few	TRBJ2-1	ASSQDLAGGSNEQF
TRBV9	15	few	TRBJ1-6	ASSPKMGAAYNSPLH
TRBV7-9	14	few	TRBJ1-2	ASSPGGGQANYGYT